This record looks at one T cell receptor (beta chain) sequence and its context. Its target is not known. The data are from a study of blood T cells in healthy people across ages. Study-level results: Using unsorted PBMCs precluded a conclusive naive versus antigen-experienced comparison.

Alongside a J-beta primer mix, a sample-barcoded 5' primer served in a second PCR lasting about 7 to 12 cycles. MiXCR, run by TCRdb on the 5' RACE reads, gives a single entry per CDR3 protein. The repertoire includes about 680,000 distinct CDR3 sequences, around 48% of them detected once, and approximately 32% sits in the top ten. This CDR3 region has 15 residues. V was clipped by 5 bases and J by 4 bases, with 17 bases between them. Germline V gives CDR1 MNHNY, CDR2 SVGAGI (reference sequence). The donors, healthy Caucasians from Russia, were aged 6 to 90. This chain uses TRBV6-6 with TRBJ1-2, with D possibly being TRBD1 (6 bases). Sequences were obtained from blood. The TCR was taken from a woman in her sixties or seventies in good health. The CDR3 loop reads CASSDPTGGRYGYTF. The CDR3 nucleotides read TGTGCCAGCAGTGATCCGACAGGCGGTCGCTATGGCTACACCTTC.